These 8 T cell receptor beta chains originate from one sample sequenced in a study of T cell responses to AZD1222 COVID-19 vaccine. Libraries were prepared by immunoSEQ multiplex PCR; TCRdb keeps only in-frame clonotypes and omits some of them. The table has about 88,000 clones, around nine tenths seen once. The material was peripheral blood, obtained on day 0 of MenACWY control vaccination. The receptors were sampled from an adult in good health.

The V gene is TRBV11-2, the J gene TRBJ2-7, with 9 positions matching TRBD2. The germline V gene has CDR1 SGHAT and CDR2 FQNNGV. The CDR3 covers 14 residues. Trimming took 6 bases from V and 7 from J; bases not matched to a gene: 10. The chain's CDR3 is CASSSLAGLGEQYF. CDR3 DNA sequence: TGTGCCAGCAGTTCTCTAGCGGGACTGGGTGAGCAGTACTTC.

The V and J genes are TRBV5-1 and TRBJ1-6; D may be TRBD1 (6 bases). Germline CDR1 SGHRS, CDR2 YFSETQ. V was pared by 7 bases and J by 6 bases, with 11 bases between. This CDR3 contains 13 residues. CDR3 residues: CASSDSFNSPLHF. CDR3 DNA: TGCGCCAGCTCGGACAGTTTTAATTCACCCCTCCACTTT.

This rearrangement joins TRBV5-4 to TRBJ2-2; perhaps TRBD1 as D (5 bases). The V end was cut by 0 bases, the J end by 5 bases, with 11 bases between. This CDR3 contains 15 residues. CDR1 and CDR2 (germline): SGHNT, YYREEE (reference sequence). CDR3 in amino acids: CASSLGADRTGELFF. The CDR3 DNA is TGTGCCAGCAGCTTGGGGGCAGACAGAACCGGGGAGCTGTTTTTT.

The chain uses TRBV6-5 and TRBJ1-1; D ambiguous. Germline V gives CDR1 MNHEY, CDR2 SVGAGI. The CDR3 is made up of 15 amino acids. Deletions cut 0 bases from V and 4 bases from J, with 12 bases between. The CDR3 coding sequence is TGTGCCAGCAGTTACTCCGACACCCGCGGCACTGAAGCTTTCTTT. It encodes CASSYSDTRGTEAFF.

The chain employs TRBV29-1 and TRBJ2-1; 9 bases fit TRBD1. From germline, CDR1 is SQVTM and CDR2 ANQGSEA. This CDR3 is 14 amino acids long. The J segment lost 4 bases and the V segment lost 3 bases, leaving 4 bases of the junction unmatched. CDR3 nucleotides: TGCAGCGTTGATAGGGGACAGGGTTACAATGAGCAGTTCTTC. The encoded protein is CSVDRGQGYNEQFF.

The chain employs TRBV7-2 and TRBJ1-5; a possible D gene is TRBD1 (6 bases). This CDR3 comprises 15 residues. Trimming cost V 1 base and J 6 bases, with 13 bases left between them. Per germline, CDR1 SGHTA and CDR2 FQGNSA. The CDR3 nucleotides read TGTGCCAGCAGCTTAGACAGGGAAGAGAGTCAGCCCCAGCATTTT. Amino acid sequence: CASSLDREESQPQHF. The whole variable domain, filled in from reference TRBV7-2 and TRBJ1-5, reads GAGVSQSPSNKVTEKGKDVELRCDPISGHTALYWYRQSLGQGLEFLIYFQGNSAPDKSGLPSDRFSAERTGGSVSTLTIQRTQQEDSAVYLCASSLDREESQPQHFGDGTRLSIL.

The chain joins TRBV3-1 (or the pseudogene TRBV3-2) to TRBJ1-6; D is undetermined. Germline-derived CDR1 and CDR2 are LGHDT and YNNKEL (reference sequence). Trimming left V 3 bases short and J 9 bases short, with 12 bases between. CDR3 length: 14 amino acids. CDR3 sequence (DNA): TGTGCCAGCAGCCAGACCTTCGTAAGTTCACCCCTCCACTTT. It is translated as CASSQTFVSSPLHF.

This chain links TRBV18 with TRBJ2-5; either TRBD1 or TRBD2 may fit D (5 bases each). The CDR3 loop spans 14 amino acids. Germline V CDR1 and CDR2: KGHSH, LQKENI. V lost 4 bases and J 4 bases, leaving 13 bases between the germline ends. The CDR3 sequence is CASSLLRDLETQYF. The CDR3 bases are TGTGCCAGCTCACTACTCCGGGACCTAGAGACCCAGTACTTC.